One and the same sample provided the 19 T cell receptor beta chains below, sequenced in a study of blood T cells in healthy people across ages. Together with a sample-barcoded 5' primer, a J-beta primer mix was included in a second PCR lasting about 7 to 12 cycles. One entry per CDR3 protein, called by TCRdb with MiXCR from the 5' RACE reads. This sample has about 670,000 distinct CDR3 sequences; 52% occur once, and the top ten carry roughly 14%. The sequenced sample was blood. All receptors come from a woman of 80 years or more in good health.

The chain employs TRBV12-3 or TRBV12-4 and TRBJ2-2; tentatively, D is TRBD1 or TRBD2 (5 bases each). This CDR3 has 17 residues. Trimming shortened V by 1 base and J by 1 base, and 13 bases separated the two germline ends. The CDR3 sequence: CASSLGVGPLNTGELFF. The DNA for the CDR3 is TGTGCCAGCAGTTTAGGTGTGGGACCTCTGAACACCGGGGAGCTGTTTTTT.

The count of this clonotype is one. V is TRBV7-9 and J is TRBJ1-2, with unresolved D. The CDR3 runs to 13 residues. Looked up from germline, CDR1 is SEHNR and CDR2 is FQNEAQ (reference sequence). Trimming removed 7 bases at V and 0 bases at J, with 9 bases between. The CDR3 spells CASTPTANYGYTF. The CDR3 DNA follows: TGTGCCAGCACCCCTACTGCTAACTATGGCTACACCTTC. The variable domain in full, with the rest retrieved from reference TRBV7-9 and TRBJ1-2, is DTGVSQNPRHKITKRGQNVTFRCDPISEHNRLYWYRQTLGQGPEFLTYFQNEAQLEKSRLLSDRFSAERPKGSFSTLEIQRTEQGDSAMYLCASTPTANYGYTFGSGTRLTVV.

This clonotype was detected a few times. The rearrangement uses TRBV5-1 and TRBJ1-1; 8 bases fit TRBD1. This CDR3 comprises 14 residues. Germline CDR1 reads SGHRS; CDR2 reads YFSETQ. With V trimmed by 7 bases and J by 0 bases, 5 bases remained unmatched. CDR3 bases: TGCGCCAGCCAGGGGGCTGGGGTGAACACTGAAGCTTTCTTT. Its translation: CASQGAGVNTEAFF.

The chain has TRBV28 and TRBJ2-5; a weak D match, TRBD1 (7 bases). The germline gives CDR1 MDHEN, CDR2 SYDVKM. Trimming pared 3 bases from V and 3 bases from J, leaving 11 bases between. The CDR3 totals 14 residues. The CDR3 DNA is TGTGCCAGCAGTTTTCCAGGGGGGAAAGAGACCCAGTACTTC. Translated, it gives CASSFPGGKETQYF.

This clonotype was recorded at least ten times. The chain joins TRBV6-6 to TRBJ2-7, with 9 bases matching TRBD1. There are 15 residues in the CDR3. V was clipped by 5 bases and J by 3 bases; unmatched bases: 8. Germline V gene lookup returns CDR1 MNHNY and CDR2 SVGAGI (reference sequence). The CDR3 region is CASSDTGTGYYEQYF. As DNA, the CDR3 is TGTGCCAGCAGTGACACCGGGACAGGGTACTACGAGCAGTACTTC.

This clonotype was picked up many times. V gene TRBV20-1 combines with J gene TRBJ2-1; TRBD2 aligns across 13 bases. CDR1 and CDR2 (germline): DFQATT, SNEGSKA (reference sequence). This CDR3 contains 14 residues. Unmatched junction bases numbered 6, after V lost 4 bases and J lost 9 bases. The CDR3 spells CSATLRTSGSEQFF. CDR3 DNA: TGCAGTGCTACCTTGCGGACTAGCGGGAGTGAGCAGTTCTTC.

The rearrangement links TRBV4-1 to TRBJ2-7; weak D call: TRBD2 (6 bases). The CDR3 is made up of 13 amino acids. Looked up from germline, CDR1 is MGHRA and CDR2 is YSYEKL. The ends were cut back, 1 base at V and 5 bases at J, with 9 bases in the middle. The CDR3 here is CASSQVGSHEQYF. CDR3 nucleotides: TGCGCCAGCAGCCAAGTCGGGAGTCACGAGCAGTACTTC.

This clonotype showed up just a few times. The chain has TRBV24-1 and TRBJ1-1, with D possibly matching TRBD1 (6 bases). The germline V and J ends were trimmed by 4 bases and 7 bases, with 12 bases remaining between them. The CDR3 consists of 13 residues. Germline CDR1 reads KGHDR; CDR2 reads SFDVKD. The CDR3 coding sequence is TGTGCCACCAGTGAGCGCAACAGGGATGAAGCTTTCTTT. Amino acids: CATSERNRDEAFF.

The chain uses TRBV12-3 or TRBV12-4 and TRBJ1-1; unclear D gene. This CDR3 has 13 amino acids. The V end was cut by 5 bases, the J end by 6 bases, with 13 bases between. The CDR3 here is CASSLPSMAEAFF. The CDR3 coding sequence is TGTGCCAGCAGTCTCCCGTCCATGGCTGAAGCTTTCTTT.

The V and J genes are TRBV14 and TRBJ1-6; a possible D gene is TRBD1 (5 bases). This CDR3 is 19 amino acids long. Germline CDR1 SGHDN, CDR2 FVKESK. The V gene lost 0 bases and the J gene lost 5 bases, with 20 bases spanning the gap. The CDR3 protein is CASSQDLAGLAPNNSPLHF. As DNA, the CDR3 is TGTGCCAGCAGCCAAGATTTGGCAGGGCTTGCTCCCAATAATTCACCCCTCCACTTT.

This clonotype was observed many times. This chain joins TRBV29-1 and TRBJ2-4, with D unclear. This CDR3 comprises 12 residues. Germline values: CDR1 SQVTM, CDR2 ANQGSEA. Trimming took 6 bases from V and 0 from J, leaving 6 bases between them. The CDR3 region has the DNA TGCAGCGTAGAATTAGCCAAAAACATTCAGTACTTC. Translated, it gives CSVELAKNIQYF.

This chain connects TRBV5-1 to TRBJ2-3; 8 nucleotides agree with TRBD1. Germline CDR1 reads SGHRS; CDR2 reads YFSETQ. The trim removed 2 bases at V and 1 base at J, leaving 3 bases unmatched. This CDR3 is 15 amino acids long. The CDR3 spells CASSFVGQGTDTQYF. The CDR3 coding sequence is TGCGCCAGCAGCTTCGTGGGACAGGGCACAGATACGCAGTATTTT.

This clonotype was found many times. This chain links TRBV2 with TRBJ2-1, with 9 bases lining up with TRBD1. V shed 8 bases, J shed 6 bases, and the junction held 8 bases outside the gene matches. The CDR3 runs 14 residues. Germline V gene lookup returns CDR1 SNHLY and CDR2 FYNNEI. The CDR3, as DNA: TGTGCCAGCGGGGGGACAGGGTGGGTCAATGAGCAGTTCTTC. Amino acids: CASGGTGWVNEQFF.

The J gene is TRBJ2-3, the V gene TRBV6-5, with TRBD2 as a possible D gene (6 bases). Trimming shortened V by 2 bases and J by 3 bases, and 15 bases separated the two germline ends. The length of the CDR3 is 16 residues. Germline lookup yields CDR1 MNHEY and CDR2 SVGAGI. The CDR3 sequence is CASSYLESGATDTQYF. CDR3 in DNA: TGTGCCAGCAGTTACCTGGAGTCGGGAGCGACAGATACGCAGTATTTT.

In its sample, this clonotype was seen many times. This sequence joins TRBV24-1 and TRBJ2-1; D is possibly TRBD1 (6 bases). The CDR3 extends over 13 amino acids. Germline loops: CDR1 KGHDR, CDR2 SFDVKD. Trimming removed 5 bases at V and 4 bases at J, with 8 bases between. Here the CDR3 DNA reads TGTGCCACCAGTGCCAGGGGTTACAATGAGCAGTTCTTC. This gives the protein CATSARGYNEQFF.

This clonotype was picked up many times. The chain employs TRBV7-3 and TRBJ2-3; the match to TRBD2 covers 16 bases. Germline V gives CDR1 SGHTA, CDR2 FQGTGA. The trim removed 6 bases at V and 3 bases at J, leaving 15 bases unmatched. This CDR3 is 20 amino acids long. The CDR3 spells CASSYHPGLAGGPVTDTQYF. For the CDR3, the DNA is TGTGCCAGCAGTTACCACCCGGGACTAGCGGGAGGGCCTGTAACAGATACGCAGTATTTT. The entire variable domain, with the rest obtained from reference TRBV7-3 and TRBJ2-3, is as follows: GAGVSQTPSNKVTEKGKYVELRCDPISGHTALYWYRQSLGQGPEFLIYFQGTGAADDSGLPNDRFFAVRPEGSVSTLKIQRTERGDSAVYLCASSYHPGLAGGPVTDTQYFGPGTRLTVL.

This clonotype has a handful of counts. The V and J genes are TRBV29-1 and TRBJ1-5, with D uncertain. In germline, CDR1 is SQVTM, CDR2 ANQGSEA. V lost 7 bases, J lost 0 bases, and 13 bases lay in between. This CDR3 comprises 14 residues. CDR3 DNA sequence: TGCAGCGCCTCCGGGGAGGGTAGCAATCAGCCCCAGCATTTT. Its protein product is CSASGEGSNQPQHF.

This clonotype has more than one count but fewer than ten. The chain uses TRBV7-9 and TRBJ1-1; perhaps TRBD1 as D (5 bases). Germline loops: CDR1 SEHNR, CDR2 FQNEAQ (reference sequence). This CDR3 spans 14 amino acids. Trimming pared 2 bases from V and 5 bases from J, leaving 12 bases between. CDR3 sequence reads: CASSLRSGSTEAFF. DNA of the CDR3: TGTGCCAGCAGCTTAAGGTCAGGGTCGACTGAAGCTTTCTTT.

This clonotype was picked up many times. V gene TRBV7-9 combines with J gene TRBJ1-2; TRBD1 aligns across 9 bases. V trimming: 5 bases; J trimming: 0 bases; junction bases outside the gene matches: 4. Germline CDR1 is SEHNR and CDR2 is FQNEAQ (reference sequence). The CDR3 consists of 15 residues. The CDR3 bases are TGTGCCAGCAGCCTCGGACAGGGGCCTAACTATGGCTACACCTTC. It codes for CASSLGQGPNYGYTF.